The T cell receptor (beta chain) described here comes from a study of shared clonotypes between healthy human individuals. About the research overall: Plates per donor: three CD4 naive, three CD4 memory, two CD8 naive, one CD8 memory.

A remark on this clone: The antigen remains undetermined.

The CDR3 extends over 17 amino acids. After removal of 1 base from V and 0 bases from J, the junction contained 4 bases not matched to a gene. The germline gives CDR1 LNHDA, CDR2 SQIVND (reference sequence). Here immunoSEQ multiplex PCR was the method, and the copy in TCRdb shows in-frame clones only, minus some. The sample lists some 580,000 clones, approximately 97% occurring once. Regarding the study as a whole: Memory subsets had estimated richness that was generally smaller than that of naive subsets.

V usage is TRBV19 and J usage is TRBJ1-5; the match to TRBD1 covers 9 bases. The TCR was taken from a woman aged 25 to 39 in good health. The sample comprised naive CD4+ T cells sorted from blood. The subset: CD45RA+ positively selected. The CDR3 DNA is TGTGCCAGTAGTATAGGCGACAGGGGGATTAGCAATCAGCCCCAGCATTTT. Translation gives CASSIGDRGISNQPQHF.